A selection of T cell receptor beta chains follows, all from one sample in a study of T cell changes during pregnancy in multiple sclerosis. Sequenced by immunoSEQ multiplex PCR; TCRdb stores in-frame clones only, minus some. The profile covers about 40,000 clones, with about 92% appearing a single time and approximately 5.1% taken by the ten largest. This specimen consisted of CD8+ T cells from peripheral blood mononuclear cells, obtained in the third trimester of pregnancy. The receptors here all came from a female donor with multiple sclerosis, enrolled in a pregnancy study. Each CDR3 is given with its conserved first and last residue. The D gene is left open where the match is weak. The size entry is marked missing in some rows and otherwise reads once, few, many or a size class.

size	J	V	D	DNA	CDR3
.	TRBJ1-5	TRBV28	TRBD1	TGTGCCAGCAGTCCTAACAGGGGTGGTCAGCCCCAGCATTTT	CASSPNRGGQPQHF
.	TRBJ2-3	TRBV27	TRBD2	TGTGCCAGCAGTCCAGGGACTAGCGGGAGGGCAGATACGCAGTATTTT	CASSPGTSGRADTQYF
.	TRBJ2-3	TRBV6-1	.	TGTGCCAGCAGTGAGCTTGCAAGCACAGATATGCAGTATTTT	CASSELASTDMQYF
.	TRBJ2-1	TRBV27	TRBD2	TGTGCCAGCAGTTACGTTGGACTAGCGGGAAATGAGCAGTTCTTC	CASSYVGLAGNEQFF
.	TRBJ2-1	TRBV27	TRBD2	TGTGCCAGCAGTGGACTAGCGGGAGGGTTTGAGCAGTTCTTC	CASSGLAGGFEQFF
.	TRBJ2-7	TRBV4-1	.	TGCGCCAGCAGCCAAGAGATAGCCCCCTACGAGCAGTACTTC	CASSQEIAPYEQYF
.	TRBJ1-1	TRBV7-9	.	TGTGCCAGCAGCTACCGGGAAATTGAAGCTTTCTTT	CASSYREIEAFF
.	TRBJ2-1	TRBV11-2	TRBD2	TGTGCCAGCAGCTTACAGGGCGGGGGGGTGCCGTACAATGAGCAGTTCTTC	CASSLQGGGVPYNEQFF
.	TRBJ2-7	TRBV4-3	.	TGCGCCAGCAGCCAAGATCGGAGCCATCCCTACGAGCAGTACTTC	CASSQDRSHPYEQYF
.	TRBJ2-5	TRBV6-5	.	TGTGCCAGCAGTTACACCGCAGTACAAGAGACCCAGTACTTC	CASSYTAVQETQYF
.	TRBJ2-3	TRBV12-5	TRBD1	TGTGCTAGTGGTACAGGGGCCACAGATACGCAGTATTTT	CASGTGATDTQYF
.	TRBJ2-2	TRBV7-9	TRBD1	TGTGCCAGCAGCTTAGTAGGACAGGGGGACACCGGGGAGCTGTTTTTT	CASSLVGQGDTGELFF
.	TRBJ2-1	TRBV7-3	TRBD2	TGTGCCAGCAGCTCCCCACTAGCGGGAGGGCCTAATGAGCAGTTCTTC	CASSSPLAGGPNEQFF
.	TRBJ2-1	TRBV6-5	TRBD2	TGTGCCAGCAGTTACTTAGGACTAGGTCATGAGCAGTTCTTC	CASSYLGLGHEQFF
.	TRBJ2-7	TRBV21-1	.	TGTGCCAGCAGCAAAGGGTTGGGGACTAGCGGCGAGCAGTACTTC	CASSKGLGTSGEQYF
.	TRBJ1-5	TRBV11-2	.	TGTGCCAGCAGCCTCTCAGGGTCGGGTCAGCCCCAGCATTTT	CASSLSGSGQPQHF
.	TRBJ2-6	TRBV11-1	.	TGTGCCAGCAGCCCAGACTGGGCCACCAGCGGGTCTGGGGCCAACGTCCTGACTTTC	CASSPDWATSGSGANVLTF
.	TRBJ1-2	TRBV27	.	TGTGCCAGCAGCCAGAAGGCGGGGCCCCTTAACTATGGCTACACCTTC	CASSQKAGPLNYGYTF
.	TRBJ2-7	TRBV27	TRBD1	TGTGCCAGCAGTCCTTTGGGGGACAGGGGCTACGAGCAGTACTTC	CASSPLGDRGYEQYF
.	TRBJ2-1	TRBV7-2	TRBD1	TGTGCCAGCAGCCCAACTTGGGGGACAGTACCCTACAATGAGCAGTTCTTC	CASSPTWGTVPYNEQFF
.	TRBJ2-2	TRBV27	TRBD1	TGTGCCAGCAGTTTATCGAGACAGGGCGAGACCGGGGAGCTGTTTTTT	CASSLSRQGETGELFF
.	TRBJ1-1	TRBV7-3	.	TGTGCCAGCAGCTTAGGAGCGAACACTGAAGCTTTCTTT	CASSLGANTEAFF
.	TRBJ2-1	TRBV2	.	TGTGCCACCTTTGGCGGGCTAGCCGTAACGAGCTCCTACAATGAGCAGTTCTTC	CATFGGLAVTSSYNEQFF
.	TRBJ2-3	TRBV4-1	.	TGCGCCAGCAGCCAAGCCTTCACAGATACGCAGTATTTT	CASSQAFTDTQYF
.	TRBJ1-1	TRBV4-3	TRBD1	TGCGCCAGCAGCCAATCCCGACAGGGCACTGAAGCTTTCTTT	CASSQSRQGTEAFF
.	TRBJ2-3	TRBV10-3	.	TGTGCCATCAGGACTTCGCTCCCAGATACGCAGTATTTT	CAIRTSLPDTQYF
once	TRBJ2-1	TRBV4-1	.	TGCGCCAGCAGCCAAGACTCGTGGGAGAGTGTGAGGAATGAGCAGTTCTTC	CASSQDSWESVRNEQFF
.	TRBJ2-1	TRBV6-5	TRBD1	TGTGCCAGCAGTTACGGGACAGGGGTCTACAATGAGCAGTTCTTC	CASSYGTGVYNEQFF
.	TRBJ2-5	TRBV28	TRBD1	TGTGCCAGCAGTCCCCGGACAGGGGGCATGGAGACCCAGTACTTC	CASSPRTGGMETQYF
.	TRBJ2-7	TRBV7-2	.	TGTGCCAGCAGAGAGTGGCAGGGGACCTACGAGCAGTACTTC	CASREWQGTYEQYF
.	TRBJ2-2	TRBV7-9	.	TGTGCCAGCAGCTTAGTGAGGAACACCGGGGAGCTGTTTTTT	CASSLVRNTGELFF
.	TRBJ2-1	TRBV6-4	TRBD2	TGTGCCAGCAGATTCCCCGGGACTAGCGGGAGGGCGACCTCCTACAATGAGCAGTTCTTC	CASRFPGTSGRATSYNEQFF
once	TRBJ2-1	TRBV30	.	TGTGCCTGGAGTCTGGGCGGGGAATCCTACAATGAGCAGTTCTTC	CAWSLGGESYNEQFF
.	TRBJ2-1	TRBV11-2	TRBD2	TGTGCCAGCAGCTTATTCGTCCCGGGAGGGAGTTCGTCCTCCAATGAGCAGTTCTTC	CASSLFVPGGSSSSNEQFF
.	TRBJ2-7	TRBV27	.	TGTGCCAGCAGTATTCTCGGCAGGACTGGCTACGAGCAGTACTTC	CASSILGRTGYEQYF
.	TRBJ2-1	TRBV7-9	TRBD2	TGTGCCAGCAGCGCTAGCGGGGGCTACAATGAGCAGTTCTTC	CASSASGGYNEQFF
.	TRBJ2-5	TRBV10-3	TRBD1	TGTGCCATCAGTGAGCCTGACAGGGGACGAGAGACCCAGTACTTC	CAISEPDRGRETQYF
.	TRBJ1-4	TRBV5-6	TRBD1	TGTGCCAGCAGCTTTAGGGGACAGGAGAGATCTTGGGCGAATGAAAAACTGTTTTTT	CASSFRGQERSWANEKLFF
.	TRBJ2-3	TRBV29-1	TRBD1	TGCAGCGTTGAGGGGGAAGACAGGGATGTAGCGCAGTATTTT	CSVEGEDRDVAQYF
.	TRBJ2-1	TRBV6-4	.	TGTGCCAGCAGTCCAATAGCGGAATCCTACAATGAGCAGTTCTTC	CASSPIAESYNEQFF
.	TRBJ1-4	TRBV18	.	TGTGCCAGCTCACCACCGACAGGTGAAAAACTGTTTTTT	CASSPPTGEKLFF
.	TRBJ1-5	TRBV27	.	TGTGCCAGCAGTTTATGGGGGGGTGATCAGCCCCAGCATTTT	CASSLWGGDQPQHF
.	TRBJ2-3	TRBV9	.	TGTGCCAGCAGCGTAGACTCTGCAGATACGCAGTATTTT	CASSVDSADTQYF